This T cell receptor (beta chain) is from a study of CD8 T cells in Susac syndrome. The count of this clonotype is one. It was with random hexamers that 0.5 to 1 ug RNA was reverse transcribed. One entry per CDR3 protein results from TCRdb running MiXCR on the immunoSEQ multiplex PCR reads. The sample yields roughly 150,000 distinct CDR3 sequences, 90% to 96% seen once. This CDR3 contains 14 residues. V lost 7 bases, J lost 7 bases, and 17 bases lay in between. The rearrangement joins TRBV12-3 or TRBV12-4 to TRBJ2-1; maybe TRBD2 (7 bases). This clonotype originated in a human donor with Susac syndrome. The specimen was CD4+ T cells from PBMCs. The CDR3 sequence: CASIRRGLLNEQFF. CDR3 nucleotides: TGTGCCAGCATCCGGCGGGGGCTCCTAAATGAGCAGTTCTTC.